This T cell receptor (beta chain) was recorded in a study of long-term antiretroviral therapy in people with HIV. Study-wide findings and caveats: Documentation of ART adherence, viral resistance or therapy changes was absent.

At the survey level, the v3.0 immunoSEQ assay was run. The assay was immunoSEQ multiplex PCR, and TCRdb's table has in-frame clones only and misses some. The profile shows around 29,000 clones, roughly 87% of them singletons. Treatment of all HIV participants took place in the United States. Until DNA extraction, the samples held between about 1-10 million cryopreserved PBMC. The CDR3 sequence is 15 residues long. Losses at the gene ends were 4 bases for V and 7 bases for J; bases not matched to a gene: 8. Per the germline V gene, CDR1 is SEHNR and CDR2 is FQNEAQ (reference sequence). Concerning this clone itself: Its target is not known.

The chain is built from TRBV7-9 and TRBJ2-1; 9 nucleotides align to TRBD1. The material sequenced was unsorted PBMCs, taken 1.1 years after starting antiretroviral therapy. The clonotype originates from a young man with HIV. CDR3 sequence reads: CASSSRTGVRNEQFF. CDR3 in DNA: TGTGCCAGCAGCTCCCGGACAGGGGTTAGGAATGAGCAGTTCTTC.